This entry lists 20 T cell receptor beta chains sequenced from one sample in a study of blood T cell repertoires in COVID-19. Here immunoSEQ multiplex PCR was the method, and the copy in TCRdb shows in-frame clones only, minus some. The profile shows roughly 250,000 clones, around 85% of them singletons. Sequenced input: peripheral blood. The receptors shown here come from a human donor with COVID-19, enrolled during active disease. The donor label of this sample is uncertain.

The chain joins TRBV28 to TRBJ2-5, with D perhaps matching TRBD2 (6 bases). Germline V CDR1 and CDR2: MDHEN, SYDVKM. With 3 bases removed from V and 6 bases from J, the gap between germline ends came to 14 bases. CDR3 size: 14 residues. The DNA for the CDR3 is TGTGCCAGCAGTTTTGCGGGAACTAGGAAGACCCAGTACTTC. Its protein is CASSFAGTRKTQYF.

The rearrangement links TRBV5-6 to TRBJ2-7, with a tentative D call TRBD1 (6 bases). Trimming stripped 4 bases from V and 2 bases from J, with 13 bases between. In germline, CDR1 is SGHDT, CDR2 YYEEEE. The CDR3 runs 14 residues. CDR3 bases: TGTGCCAGCAGCCCGTATGGACAGACCTACGAGCAGTACTTC. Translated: CASSPYGQTYEQYF. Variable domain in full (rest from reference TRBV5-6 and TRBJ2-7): DAGVTQSPTHLIKTRGQQVTLRCSPKSGHDTVSWYQQALGQGPQFIFQYYEEEERQRGNFPDRFSGHQFPNYSSELNVNALLLGDSALYLCASSPYGQTYEQYFGPGTRLTVT.

The CDR3 spells CASSKGYVGASTNEKLFF. In nucleotides, the CDR3 is TGTGCCAGCAGCAAAGGTTATGTAGGGGCCTCAACTAATGAAAAACTGTTTTTT. The chain links TRBV3-1 (or the pseudogene TRBV3-2) to TRBJ1-4; a weak D match, TRBD1 (5 bases). CDR1 LGHDT and CDR2 YNNKEL come from the germline V gene (reference sequence). CDR3 size: 18 residues. V was cut by 5 bases and J by 0 bases, with 19 bases left in between.

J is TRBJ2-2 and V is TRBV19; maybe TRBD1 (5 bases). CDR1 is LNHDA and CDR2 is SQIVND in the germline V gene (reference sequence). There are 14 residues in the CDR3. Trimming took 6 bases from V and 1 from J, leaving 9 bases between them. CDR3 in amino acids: CASRRQRNTGELFF. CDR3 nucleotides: TGTGCCAGTAGGCGACAGCGGAACACCGGGGAGCTGTTTTTT.

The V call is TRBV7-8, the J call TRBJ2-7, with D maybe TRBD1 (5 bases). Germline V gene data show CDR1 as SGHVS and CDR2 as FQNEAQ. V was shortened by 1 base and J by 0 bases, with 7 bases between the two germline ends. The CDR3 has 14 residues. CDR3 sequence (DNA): TGTGCCAGCAGCTTAGGACAGATCTCCTACGAGCAGTACTTC. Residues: CASSLGQISYEQYF. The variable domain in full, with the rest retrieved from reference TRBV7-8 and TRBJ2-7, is GAGVSQSPRYKVAKRGQDVALRCDPISGHVSLFWYQQALGQGPEFLTYFQNEAQLDKSGLPSDRFFAERPEGSVSTLKIQRTQQEDSAVYLCASSLGQISYEQYFGPGTRLTVT.

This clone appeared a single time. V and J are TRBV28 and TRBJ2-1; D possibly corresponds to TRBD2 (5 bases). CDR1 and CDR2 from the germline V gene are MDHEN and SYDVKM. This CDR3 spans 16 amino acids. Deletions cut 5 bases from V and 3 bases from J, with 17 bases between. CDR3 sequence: CASSGPSGPSYNEQFF. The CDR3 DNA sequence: TGTGCCAGCAGTGGGCCGAGCGGACCGAGCTACAATGAGCAGTTCTTC.

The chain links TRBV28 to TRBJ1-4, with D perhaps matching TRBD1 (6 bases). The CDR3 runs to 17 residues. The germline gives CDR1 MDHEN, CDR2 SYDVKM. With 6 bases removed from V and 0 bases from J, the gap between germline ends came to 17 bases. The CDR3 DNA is TGTGCCAGCAGGAGGAGGTGGGACACAACAACTAATGAAAAACTGTTTTTT. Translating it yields CASRRRWDTTTNEKLFF.

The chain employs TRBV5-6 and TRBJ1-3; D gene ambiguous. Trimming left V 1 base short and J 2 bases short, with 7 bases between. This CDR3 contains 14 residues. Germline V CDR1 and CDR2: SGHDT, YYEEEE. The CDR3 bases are TGTGCCAGCAGCTTGCCCGCGGCTGGAAACACCATATATTTT. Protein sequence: CASSLPAAGNTIYF. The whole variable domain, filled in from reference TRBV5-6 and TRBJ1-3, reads DAGVTQSPTHLIKTRGQQVTLRCSPKSGHDTVSWYQQALGQGPQFIFQYYEEEERQRGNFPDRFSGHQFPNYSSELNVNALLLGDSALYLCASSLPAAGNTIYFGEGSWLTVV.

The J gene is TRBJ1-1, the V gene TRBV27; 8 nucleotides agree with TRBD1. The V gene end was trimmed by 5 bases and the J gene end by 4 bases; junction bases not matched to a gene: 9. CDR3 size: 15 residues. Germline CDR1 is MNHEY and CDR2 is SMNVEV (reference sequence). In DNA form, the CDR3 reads TGTGCCAGCAGTCACCAGGGGGCGCGTGGCACTGAAGCTTTCTTT. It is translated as CASSHQGARGTEAFF.

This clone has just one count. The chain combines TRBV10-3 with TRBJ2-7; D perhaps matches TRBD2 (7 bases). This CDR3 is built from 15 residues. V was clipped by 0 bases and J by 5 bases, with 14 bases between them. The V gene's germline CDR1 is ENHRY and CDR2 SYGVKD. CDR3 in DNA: TGTGCCATCAGTGAGTCCCGGAGGGGGGGTGACGAGCAGTACTTC. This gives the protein CAISESRRGGDEQYF.

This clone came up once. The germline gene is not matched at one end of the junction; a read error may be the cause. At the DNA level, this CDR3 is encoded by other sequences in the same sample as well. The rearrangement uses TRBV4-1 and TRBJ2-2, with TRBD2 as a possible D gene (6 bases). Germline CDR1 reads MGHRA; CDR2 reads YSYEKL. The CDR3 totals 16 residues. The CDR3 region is CASSQDRLAIIRELFF. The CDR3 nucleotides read TGCGCCAGCAGCCAAGATCGGCTAGCGATAATCAGGGAACTGTTTTTT.

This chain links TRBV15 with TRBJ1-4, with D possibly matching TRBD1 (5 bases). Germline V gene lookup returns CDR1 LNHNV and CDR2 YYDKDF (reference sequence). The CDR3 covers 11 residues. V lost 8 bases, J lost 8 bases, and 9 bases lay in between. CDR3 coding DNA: TGTGCCACCGGGGGAGGGGAAAAACTGTTTTTT. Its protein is CATGGGEKLFF.

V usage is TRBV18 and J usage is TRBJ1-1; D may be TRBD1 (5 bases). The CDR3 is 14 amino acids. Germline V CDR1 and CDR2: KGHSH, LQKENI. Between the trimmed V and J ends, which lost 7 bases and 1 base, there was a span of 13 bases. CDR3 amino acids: CASWGGPGNTEAFF. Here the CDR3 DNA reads TGTGCCAGCTGGGGGGGTCCCGGGAACACTGAAGCTTTCTTT.

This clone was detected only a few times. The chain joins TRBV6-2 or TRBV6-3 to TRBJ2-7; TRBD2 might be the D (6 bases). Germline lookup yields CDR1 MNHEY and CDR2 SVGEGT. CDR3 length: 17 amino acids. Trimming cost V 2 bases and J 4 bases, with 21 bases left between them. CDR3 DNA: TGTGCCAGCAGTTACGGGACTGGGTCGGGTGATCGATACGAGCAGTACTTC. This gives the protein CASSYGTGSGDRYEQYF.

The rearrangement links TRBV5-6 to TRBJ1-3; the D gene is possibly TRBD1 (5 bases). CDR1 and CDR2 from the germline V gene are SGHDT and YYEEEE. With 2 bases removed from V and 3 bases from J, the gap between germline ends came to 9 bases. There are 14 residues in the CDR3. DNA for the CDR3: TGTGCCAGCAGCTTCGGGCAGGGTGGAAACACCATATATTTT. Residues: CASSFGQGGNTIYF.

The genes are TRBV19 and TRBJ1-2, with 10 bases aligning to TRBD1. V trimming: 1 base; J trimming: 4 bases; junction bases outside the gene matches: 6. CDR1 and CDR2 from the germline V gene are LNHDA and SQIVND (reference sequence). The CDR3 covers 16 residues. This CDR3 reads CASSIVGQGLVYGYTF. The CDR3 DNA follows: TGTGCCAGTAGTATAGTGGGACAGGGGCTCGTCTATGGCTACACCTTC. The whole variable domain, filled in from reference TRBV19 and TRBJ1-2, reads DGGITQSPKYLFRKEGQNVTLSCEQNLNHDAMYWYRQDPGQGLRLIYYSQIVNDFQKGDIAEGYSVSREKKESFPLTVTSAQKNPTAFYLCASSIVGQGLVYGYTFGSGTRLTVV.

CDR3 sequence (DNA): TGTGCCAGCTCACCCCCCGTGAGCTCCTACAATGAGCAGTTCTTC. It specifies CASSPPVSSYNEQFF. This chain uses TRBV18 with TRBJ2-1; D not resolved. V was clipped by 3 bases and J by 0 bases, with 9 bases between them. This CDR3 is built from 15 residues. Germline CDR1 KGHSH, CDR2 LQKENI.

CDR3 in DNA: TGTGCCAGCAGCCAAGATTGGAGGGGTGGGACCGGGGAGCTGTTTTTT. It is translated as CASSQDWRGGTGELFF. This chain connects TRBV3-1 (or the pseudogene TRBV3-2) to TRBJ2-2; possibly TRBD2 for D (6 bases). The V end lost 0 bases, the J end lost 5 bases, and 13 bases lay between the germline ends. Germline V gives CDR1 LGHDT, CDR2 YNNKEL (reference sequence). The CDR3 consists of 16 residues.

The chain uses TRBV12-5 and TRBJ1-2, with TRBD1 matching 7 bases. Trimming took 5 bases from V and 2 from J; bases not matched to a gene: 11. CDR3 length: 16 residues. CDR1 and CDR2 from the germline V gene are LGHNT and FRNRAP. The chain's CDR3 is CASGPLGPTGNYGYTF. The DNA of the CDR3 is TGTGCTAGTGGTCCTCTCGGACCGACAGGGAACTATGGCTACACCTTC.

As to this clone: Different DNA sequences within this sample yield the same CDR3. The CDR3 DNA reads TGTGCCAGCAGCCTTACTGTTAACTATGGCTACACCTTC. It yields the protein CASSLTVNYGYTF. The chain couples TRBV12-3 or TRBV12-4 to TRBJ1-2; D call uncertain. The length of the CDR3 is 13 residues. V dropped 6 bases and J dropped 1 base, with 9 bases sitting between them.